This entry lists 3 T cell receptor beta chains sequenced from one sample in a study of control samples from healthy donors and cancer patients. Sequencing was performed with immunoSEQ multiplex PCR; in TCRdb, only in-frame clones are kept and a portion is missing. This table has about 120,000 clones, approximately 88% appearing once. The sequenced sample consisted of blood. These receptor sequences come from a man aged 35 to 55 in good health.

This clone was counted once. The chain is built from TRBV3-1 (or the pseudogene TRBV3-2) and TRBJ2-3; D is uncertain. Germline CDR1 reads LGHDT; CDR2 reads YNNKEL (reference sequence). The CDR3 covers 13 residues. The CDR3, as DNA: TGTGTCGTTAGTGGTGGGGACACAGATACGCAGTATTTT. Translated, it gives CVVSGGDTDTQYF.

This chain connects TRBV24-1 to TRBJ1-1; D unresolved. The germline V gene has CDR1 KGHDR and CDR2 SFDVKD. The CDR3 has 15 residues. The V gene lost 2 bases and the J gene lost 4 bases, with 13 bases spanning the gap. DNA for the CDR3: TGTGCCACCAGTGATTCCTCCCAGGTGAGCACTGAAGCTTTCTTT. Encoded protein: CATSDSSQVSTEAFF.

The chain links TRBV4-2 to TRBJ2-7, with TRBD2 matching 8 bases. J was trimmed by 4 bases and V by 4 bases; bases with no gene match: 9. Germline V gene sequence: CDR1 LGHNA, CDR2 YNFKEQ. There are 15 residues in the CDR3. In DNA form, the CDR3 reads TGTGCCAGCAGCCTAAACTCAGCGGGGGAGTACGAGCAGTACTTC. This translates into CASSLNSAGEYEQYF.